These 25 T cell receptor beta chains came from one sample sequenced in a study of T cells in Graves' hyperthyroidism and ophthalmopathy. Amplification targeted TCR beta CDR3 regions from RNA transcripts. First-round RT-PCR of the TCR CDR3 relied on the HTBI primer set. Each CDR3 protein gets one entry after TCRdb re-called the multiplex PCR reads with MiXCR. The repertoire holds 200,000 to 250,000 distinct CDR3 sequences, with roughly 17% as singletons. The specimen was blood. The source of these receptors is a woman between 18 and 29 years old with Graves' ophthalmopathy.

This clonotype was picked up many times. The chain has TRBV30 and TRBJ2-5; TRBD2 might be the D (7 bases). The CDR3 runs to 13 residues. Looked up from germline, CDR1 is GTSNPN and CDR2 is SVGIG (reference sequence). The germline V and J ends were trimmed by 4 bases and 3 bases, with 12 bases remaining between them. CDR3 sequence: CAWKSGGKETQYF. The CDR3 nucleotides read TGTGCCTGGAAATCGGGGGGCAAAGAGACCCAGTACTTC.

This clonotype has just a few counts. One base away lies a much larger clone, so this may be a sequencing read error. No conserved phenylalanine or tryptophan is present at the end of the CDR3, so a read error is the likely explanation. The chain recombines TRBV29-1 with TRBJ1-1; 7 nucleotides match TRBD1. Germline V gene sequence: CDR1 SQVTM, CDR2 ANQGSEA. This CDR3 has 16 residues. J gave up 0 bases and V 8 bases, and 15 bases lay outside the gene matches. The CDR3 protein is CSTRGTASGVNTEAFL. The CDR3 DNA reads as TGCAGCACCCGGGGGACAGCCTCAGGTGTGAACACTGAAGCTTTCCTT.

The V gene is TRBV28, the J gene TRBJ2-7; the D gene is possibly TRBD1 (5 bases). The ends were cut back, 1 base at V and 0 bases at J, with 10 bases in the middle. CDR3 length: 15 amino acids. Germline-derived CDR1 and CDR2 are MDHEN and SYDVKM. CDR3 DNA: TGTGCCAGCAGTTTATACAGGACCAGCTCCTACGAGCAGTACTTC. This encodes CASSLYRTSSYEQYF.

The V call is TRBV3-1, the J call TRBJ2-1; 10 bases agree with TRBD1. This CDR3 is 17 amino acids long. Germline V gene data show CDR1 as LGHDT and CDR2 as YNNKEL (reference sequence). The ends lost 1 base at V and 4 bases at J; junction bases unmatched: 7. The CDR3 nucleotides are TGTGCCAGCAGCCAAGCGGGGGGGACAGGGGATTACAATGAGCAGTTCTTC. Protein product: CASSQAGGTGDYNEQFF.

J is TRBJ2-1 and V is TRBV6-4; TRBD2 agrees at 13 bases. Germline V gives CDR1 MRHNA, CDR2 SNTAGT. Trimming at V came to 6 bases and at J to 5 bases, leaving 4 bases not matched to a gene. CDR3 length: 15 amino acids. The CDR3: CASSAGTSGNNEQFF. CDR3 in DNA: TGTGCCAGCAGCGCCGGGACTAGCGGGAACAATGAGCAGTTCTTC.

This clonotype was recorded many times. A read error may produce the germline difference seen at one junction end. The CDR3 DNA reads as TGTGCCAGCAGTCACTCAACCTCCGGACAGAACACTGAAGCTTTCTTT. It yields the protein CASSHSTSGQNTEAFF. The J gene is TRBJ1-1, the V gene TRBV6-5; a weak D match, TRBD1 (5 bases). Germline V CDR1 and CDR2: MNHEY, SVGAGI. The CDR3 covers 16 residues.

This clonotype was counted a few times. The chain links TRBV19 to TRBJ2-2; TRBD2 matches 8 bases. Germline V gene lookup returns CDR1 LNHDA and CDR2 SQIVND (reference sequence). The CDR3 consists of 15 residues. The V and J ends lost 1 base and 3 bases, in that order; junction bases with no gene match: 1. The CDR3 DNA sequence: TGTGCCAGTAGTATAGTACTAGCGGACACCGGGGAGCTGTTTTTT. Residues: CASSIVLADTGELFF.

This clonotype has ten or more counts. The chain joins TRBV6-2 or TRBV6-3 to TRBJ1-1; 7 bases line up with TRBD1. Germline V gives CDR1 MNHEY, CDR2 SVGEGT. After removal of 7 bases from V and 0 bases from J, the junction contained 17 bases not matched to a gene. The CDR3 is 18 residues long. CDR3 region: CASTLSGTDRLMNTEAFF. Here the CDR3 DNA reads TGTGCCAGCACCCTATCCGGGACAGACAGACTAATGAACACTGAAGCTTTCTTT.

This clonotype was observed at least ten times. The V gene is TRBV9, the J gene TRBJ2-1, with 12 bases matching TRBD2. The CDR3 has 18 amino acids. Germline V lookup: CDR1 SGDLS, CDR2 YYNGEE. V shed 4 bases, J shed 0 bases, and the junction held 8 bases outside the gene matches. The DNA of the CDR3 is TGTGCCAGCAGCACTGGGACTAGCGGGTCTAGCTCCTACAATGAGCAGTTCTTC. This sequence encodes CASSTGTSGSSSYNEQFF.

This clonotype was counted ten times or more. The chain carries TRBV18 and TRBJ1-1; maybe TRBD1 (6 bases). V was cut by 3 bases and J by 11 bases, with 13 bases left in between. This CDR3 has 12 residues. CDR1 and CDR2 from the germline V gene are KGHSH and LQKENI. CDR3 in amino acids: CASSPRGAVAFF. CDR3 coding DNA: TGTGCCAGCTCACCGAGGGGGGCAGTCGCTTTCTTT. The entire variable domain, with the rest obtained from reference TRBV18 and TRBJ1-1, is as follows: NAGVMQNPRHLVRRRGQEARLRCSPMKGHSHVYWYRQLPEEGLKFMVYLQKENIIDESGMPKERFSAEFPKEGPSILRIQQVVRGDSAAYFCASSPRGAVAFFGQGTRLTVV.

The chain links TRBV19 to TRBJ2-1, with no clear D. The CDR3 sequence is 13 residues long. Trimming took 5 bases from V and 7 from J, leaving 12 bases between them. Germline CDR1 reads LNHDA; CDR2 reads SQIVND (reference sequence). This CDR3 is CASSGSPGNEQFF. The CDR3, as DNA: TGTGCCAGTAGTGGTTCCCCCGGGAATGAGCAGTTCTTC.

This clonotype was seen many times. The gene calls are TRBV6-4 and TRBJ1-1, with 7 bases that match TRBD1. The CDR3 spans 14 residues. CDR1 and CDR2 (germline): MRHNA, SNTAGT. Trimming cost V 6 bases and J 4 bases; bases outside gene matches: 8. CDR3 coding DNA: TGTGCCAGCAGCCCCGGGACAGTGGCCACTGAAGCTTTCTTT. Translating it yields CASSPGTVATEAFF.

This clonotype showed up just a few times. CDR3 sequence: CASSPLLASVSTDTQYF. CDR3 in DNA: TGTGCCAGCTCACCACTCTTGGCTAGCGTAAGCACAGATACGCAGTATTTT. This chain links TRBV18 with TRBJ2-3; TRBD2 is a possible D gene (6 bases). The CDR3 consists of 17 residues. V shed 1 base and J shed 0 bases, with 14 bases lying between them. Per germline, CDR1 KGHSH and CDR2 LQKENI.

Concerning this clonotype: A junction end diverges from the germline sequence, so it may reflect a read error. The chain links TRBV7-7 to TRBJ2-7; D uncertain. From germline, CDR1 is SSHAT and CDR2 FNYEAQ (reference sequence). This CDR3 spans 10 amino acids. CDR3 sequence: CASSLCEQYF. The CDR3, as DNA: TGTGCTAGCAGCTTATGCGAGCAGTACTTC.

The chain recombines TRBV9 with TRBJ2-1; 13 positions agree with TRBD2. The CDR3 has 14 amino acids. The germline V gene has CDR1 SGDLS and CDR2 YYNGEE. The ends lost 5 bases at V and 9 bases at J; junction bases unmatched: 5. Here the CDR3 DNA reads TGTGCCAGCAGTGGAGGACTAGCGGGGGTTGAGCAGTTCTTC. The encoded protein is CASSGGLAGVEQFF.

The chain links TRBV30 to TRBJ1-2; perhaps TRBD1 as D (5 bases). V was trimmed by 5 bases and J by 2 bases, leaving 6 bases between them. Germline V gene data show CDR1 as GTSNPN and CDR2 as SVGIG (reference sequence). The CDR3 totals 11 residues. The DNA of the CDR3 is TGTGCCTGGCGGGGGAACTATGGCTACACCTTC. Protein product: CAWRGNYGYTF.

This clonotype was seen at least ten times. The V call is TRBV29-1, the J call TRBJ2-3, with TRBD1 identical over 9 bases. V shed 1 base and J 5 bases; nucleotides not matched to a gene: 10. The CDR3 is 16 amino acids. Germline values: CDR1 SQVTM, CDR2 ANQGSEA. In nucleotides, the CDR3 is TGCAGCGTTGAAGGGGAATGGGACAGGGCTGGAGATACGCAGTATTTT. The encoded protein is CSVEGEWDRAGDTQYF.

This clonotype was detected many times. CDR3 nucleotide sequence: TGTGCCAGCAGTTCTCTGGGACGGAACTATGGCTACACCTTC. This encodes CASSSLGRNYGYTF. V is TRBV27 and J is TRBJ1-2; tentative D call: TRBD1 (5 bases). The V gene lost 4 bases and the J gene lost 2 bases, with 11 bases spanning the gap. This CDR3 is 14 amino acids long. CDR1 is MNHEY, CDR2 SMNVEV, per germline (reference sequence).

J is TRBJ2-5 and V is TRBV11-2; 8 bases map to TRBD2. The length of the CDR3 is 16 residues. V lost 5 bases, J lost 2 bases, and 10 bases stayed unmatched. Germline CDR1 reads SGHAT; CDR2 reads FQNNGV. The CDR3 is CASSQPPGLGQETQYF. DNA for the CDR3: TGTGCCAGCAGCCAGCCTCCGGGACTAGGACAAGAGACCCAGTACTTC.

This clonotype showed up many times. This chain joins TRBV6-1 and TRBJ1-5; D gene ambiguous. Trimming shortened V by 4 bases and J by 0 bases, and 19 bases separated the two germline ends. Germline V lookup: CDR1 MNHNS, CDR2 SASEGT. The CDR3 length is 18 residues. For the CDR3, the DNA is TGTGCCAGCAGTGCGCGGATCGGCGGAAGGAATAGCAATCAGCCCCAGCATTTT. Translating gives CASSARIGGRNSNQPQHF.

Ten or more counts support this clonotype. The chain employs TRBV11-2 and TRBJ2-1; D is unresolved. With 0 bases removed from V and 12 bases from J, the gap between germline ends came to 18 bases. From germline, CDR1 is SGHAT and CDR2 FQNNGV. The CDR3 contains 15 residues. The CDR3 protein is CASSLDNYGSRWQFF. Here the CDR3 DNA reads TGTGCCAGCAGCTTAGATAATTATGGGTCGAGGTGGCAGTTCTTC.

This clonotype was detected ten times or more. CDR3 nucleotide sequence: TGCGCCAGCAGTGATATGGCGGGGGGGTACAATGAGCAGTTCTTC. Translating gives CASSDMAGGYNEQFF. V and J are TRBV10-2 and TRBJ2-1; 9 bases agree with TRBD2. CDR1 and CDR2 (germline): WSHSY, SAAADI. The CDR3 runs 15 residues. Germline trimming cut 3 bases from V and 4 bases from J; bases unmatched to any gene: 4.

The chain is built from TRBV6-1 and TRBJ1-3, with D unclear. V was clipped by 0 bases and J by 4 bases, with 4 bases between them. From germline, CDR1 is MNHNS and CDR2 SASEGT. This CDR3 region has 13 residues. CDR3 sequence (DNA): TGTGCCAGCAGTGAAGCGGAGGGAAACACCATATATTTT. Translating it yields CASSEAEGNTIYF.

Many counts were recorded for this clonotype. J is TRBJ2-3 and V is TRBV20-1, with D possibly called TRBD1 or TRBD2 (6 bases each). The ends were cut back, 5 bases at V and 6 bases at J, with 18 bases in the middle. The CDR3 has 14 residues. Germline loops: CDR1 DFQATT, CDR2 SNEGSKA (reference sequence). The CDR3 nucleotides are TGCAGTGCTTCCCCGGCGACTAGGGGGGATACGCAGTATTTT. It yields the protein CSASPATRGDTQYF.

CDR3 sequence (DNA): TGTGCCAGCAGCTACCAACAGGGTCCAGGGGCCAACGTCCTGACTTTC. Amino acids: CASSYQQGPGANVLTF. The V gene is TRBV5-6, the J gene TRBJ2-6; TRBD1 might be the D (6 bases). This CDR3 spans 16 amino acids. V lost 3 bases and J 4 bases, leaving 14 bases between the germline ends. The germline gives CDR1 SGHDT, CDR2 YYEEEE.